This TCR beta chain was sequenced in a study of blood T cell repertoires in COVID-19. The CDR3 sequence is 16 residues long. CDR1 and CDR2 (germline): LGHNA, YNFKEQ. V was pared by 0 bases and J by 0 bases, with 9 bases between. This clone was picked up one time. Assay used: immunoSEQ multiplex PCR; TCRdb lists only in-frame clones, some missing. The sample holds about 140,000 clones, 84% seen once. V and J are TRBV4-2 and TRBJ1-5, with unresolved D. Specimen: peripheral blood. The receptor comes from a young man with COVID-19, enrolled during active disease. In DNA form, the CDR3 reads TGTGCCAGCAGCCAAGATGACTCTAATAGCAATCAGCCCCAGCATTTT. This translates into CASSQDDSNSNQPQHF.